The 13 T cell receptor beta chains below were found in one sample sequenced in a study of PD-1 blockade in classical Hodgkin lymphoma. TCRdb's copy holds only in-frame clones and misses some; the assay was immunoSEQ multiplex PCR. The table lists roughly 52,000 clones, approximately 89% of them singletons. Time point in this sample: cycle 4 day 1 (C4D1), after about 6 weeks of nivolumab. Each of the patients experienced relapse following autologous stem cell transplantation, and their brentuximab vedotin exposure differed. Sequenced material: peripheral blood mononuclear cells (PBMCs), taken before the fourth cycle of nivolumab. The receptors derive from a human donor with classical Hodgkin lymphoma.

This clone was seen more than once but under ten times. This rearrangement joins TRBV28 to TRBJ1-5; 11 bases match TRBD1. This CDR3 contains 14 residues. V trimming: 5 bases; J trimming: 6 bases; junction bases outside the gene matches: 3. Germline CDR1 is MDHEN and CDR2 is SYDVKM. Written as DNA, the CDR3 is TGTGCCAGCAGTCTGGGACAGGGGGGTCAGCCCCAGCATTTT. This encodes CASSLGQGGQPQHF.

The chain employs TRBV28 and TRBJ2-1, with 10 bases lining up with TRBD1. V lost 5 bases to trimming and J lost 6 bases; unmatched junction nucleotides: 10. Germline CDR1 is MDHEN and CDR2 is SYDVKM. The CDR3 contains 16 residues. CDR3 nucleotide sequence: TGTGCCAGCAGTCCTAGGGACAGGGGTCGTTTCAATGAGCAGTTCTTC. Amino acids: CASSPRDRGRFNEQFF.

The V call is TRBV9, the J call TRBJ2-7; TRBD1 matches 9 bases. Germline lookup yields CDR1 SGDLS and CDR2 YYNGEE. The J segment lost 4 bases and the V segment lost 3 bases, leaving 5 bases of the junction unmatched. This CDR3 has 14 amino acids. The CDR3: CASSAGQGLYEQYF. The DNA of the CDR3 is TGTGCCAGCAGCGCGGGACAGGGTCTGTACGAGCAGTACTTC.

The chain has TRBV13 and TRBJ1-3; a possible D gene is TRBD1 (6 bases). Germline CDR1 PRHDT, CDR2 FYEKMQ (reference sequence). The V end lost 2 bases, the J end lost 5 bases, and 7 bases lay between the germline ends. This CDR3 spans 13 amino acids. Here the CDR3 DNA reads TGTGCCAGCAGCTTACAGGGGAGAAACACCATATATTTT. Amino acids: CASSLQGRNTIYF.

This chain uses TRBV7-8 with TRBJ2-7; TRBD1 matches at 8 bases. V lost 4 bases to trimming and J lost 2 bases; unmatched junction nucleotides: 7. Per germline, CDR1 SGHVS and CDR2 FQNEAQ. The CDR3 consists of 15 residues. The CDR3 DNA is TGTGCCAGCAGCTGGCGGACAGGGACGGCCTACGAGCAGTACTTC. This gives the protein CASSWRTGTAYEQYF.

CDR3 amino acids: CASSNPSGSSYEQYF. The CDR3, as DNA: TGTGCCAGCAGTAACCCTAGCGGGAGCTCCTACGAGCAGTACTTC. This chain links TRBV28 with TRBJ2-7; TRBD2 matches 10 bases. The CDR3 spans 15 residues. The germline V gene encodes CDR1 MDHEN and CDR2 SYDVKM. With V trimmed by 5 bases and J by 0 bases, 4 bases remained unmatched.

The gene calls are TRBV4-1 and TRBJ2-7; perhaps TRBD1 as D (6 bases). The germline V gene has CDR1 MGHRA and CDR2 YSYEKL. The CDR3 has 16 amino acids. V dropped 1 base and J dropped 4 bases, with 17 bases sitting between them. The CDR3 sequence: CASSQVVIRGTYEQYF. DNA for the CDR3: TGCGCCAGCAGCCAAGTAGTTATAAGGGGGACATACGAGCAGTACTTC.

The chain combines TRBV19 with TRBJ1-2, with TRBD1 matching 8 bases. CDR3 size: 15 residues. The V gene end was trimmed by 0 bases and the J gene end by 4 bases; junction bases not matched to a gene: 4. Germline V CDR1 and CDR2: LNHDA, SQIVND (reference sequence). The CDR3 DNA sequence: TGTGCCAGTAGTATAGACGCCAGGGGGCTCTATGGCTACACCTTC. The encoded protein is CASSIDARGLYGYTF.

The table lists this clone with a few counts. The rearrangement links TRBV29-1 to TRBJ2-3; 7 bases fit TRBD2. This CDR3 has 12 residues. Germline CDR1 is SQVTM and CDR2 is ANQGSEA. After removal of 4 bases from V and 5 bases from J, the junction contained 3 bases not matched to a gene. CDR3 sequence reads: CSVGLAGDTQYF. In DNA form, the CDR3 reads TGCAGCGTTGGTTTAGCGGGAGATACGCAGTATTTT.

The chain recombines TRBV7-2 with TRBJ2-3; D is possibly TRBD2 (6 bases). The germline gives CDR1 SGHTA, CDR2 FQGNSA. This CDR3 is built from 15 residues. V lost 4 bases and J lost 0, with 11 bases in between. CDR3 sequence: CASSYPGLSTDTQYF. In DNA, the CDR3 is TGTGCCAGCAGCTATCCGGGACTTAGCACAGATACGCAGTATTTT.

This clone was detected only once. V gene TRBV5-4 combines with J gene TRBJ2-4, with D possibly TRBD2 on 5 matching bases. Trimming removed 0 bases at V and 1 base at J, with 11 bases between. CDR1 and CDR2 (germline): SGHNT, YYREEE (reference sequence). The CDR3 has 16 amino acids. DNA of the CDR3: TGTGCCAGCAGCTTGGCCAACAGAGGGGCCAAAAACATTCAGTACTTC. Its protein is CASSLANRGAKNIQYF. The whole variable domain, filled in from reference TRBV5-4 and TRBJ2-4, reads ETGVTQSPTHLIKTRGQQVTLRCSSQSGHNTVSWYQQALGQGPQFIFQYYREEENGRGNFPPRFSGLQFPNYSSELNVNALELDDSALYLCASSLANRGAKNIQYFGAGTRLSVL.

This chain uses TRBV2 with TRBJ2-3; D perhaps matches TRBD1 (5 bases). This CDR3 comprises 12 residues. Trimming pared 6 bases from V and 3 bases from J, leaving 7 bases between. Per the germline V gene, CDR1 is SNHLY and CDR2 is FYNNEI. CDR3 DNA: TGTGCCAGCAGAGCAGGGACAGATACGCAGTATTTT. This translates into CASRAGTDTQYF.

This chain links TRBV6-5 with TRBJ2-7, with no clear D. Per the germline V gene, CDR1 is MNHEY and CDR2 is SVGAGI. The CDR3 is 14 amino acids. Trimming stripped 7 bases from V and 3 bases from J, with 16 bases between. CDR3: CASTPSGFLYEQYF. DNA of the CDR3: TGTGCCAGCACCCCGTCGGGCTTCCTCTACGAGCAGTACTTC.